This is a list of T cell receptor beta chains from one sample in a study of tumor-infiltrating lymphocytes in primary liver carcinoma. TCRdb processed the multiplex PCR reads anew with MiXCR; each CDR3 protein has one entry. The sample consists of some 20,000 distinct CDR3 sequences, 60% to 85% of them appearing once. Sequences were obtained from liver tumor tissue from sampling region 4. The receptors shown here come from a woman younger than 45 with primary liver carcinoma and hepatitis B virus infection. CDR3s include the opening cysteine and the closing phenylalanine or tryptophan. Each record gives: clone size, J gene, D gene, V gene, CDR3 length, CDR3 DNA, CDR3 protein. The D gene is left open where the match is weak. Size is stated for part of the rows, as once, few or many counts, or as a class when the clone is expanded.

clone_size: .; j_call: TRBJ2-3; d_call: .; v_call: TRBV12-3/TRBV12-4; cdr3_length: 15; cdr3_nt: TGTGCCAGCAGTTTTCCCCCTCATAGCACAGGCACGCAGTATTTT; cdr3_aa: CASSFPPHSTGTQYF
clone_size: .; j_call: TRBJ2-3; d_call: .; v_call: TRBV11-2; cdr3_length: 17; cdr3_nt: TGTATCAGCAGCTTAGGGGGACATGGATTTTTCAAAGATACGCAGTATTTT; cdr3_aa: CISSLGGHGFFKDTQYF
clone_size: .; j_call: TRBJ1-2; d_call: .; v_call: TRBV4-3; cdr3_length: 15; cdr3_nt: TGCTCCACCAGCCAAGATTGGGGCAGGGTGAATGGCCACACCTTC; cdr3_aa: CSTSQDWGRVNGHTF
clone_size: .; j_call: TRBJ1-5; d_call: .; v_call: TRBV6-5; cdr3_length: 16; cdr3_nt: TGTACCAGCACCTCGGTGAGGGGAAACCGATTACAGCCCCGGCATTTT; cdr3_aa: CTSTSVRGNRLQPRHF
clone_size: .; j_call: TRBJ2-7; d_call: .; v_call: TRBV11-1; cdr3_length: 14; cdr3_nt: TGTGCCAGCAGCTTAGCTACTGGGACCTACGAGCAATATTTC; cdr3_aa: CASSLATGTYEQYF
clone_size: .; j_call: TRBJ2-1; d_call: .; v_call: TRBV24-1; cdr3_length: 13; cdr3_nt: TGTACCACCAGTGACATTAATGGCAATGAGCAGTTCTTC; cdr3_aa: CTTSDINGNEQFF
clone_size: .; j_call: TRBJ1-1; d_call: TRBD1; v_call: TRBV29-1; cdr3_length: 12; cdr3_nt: TGCAGTGTCGAGACAGGGAGCACTGGGGCTTTCTTT; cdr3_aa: CSVETGSTGAFF
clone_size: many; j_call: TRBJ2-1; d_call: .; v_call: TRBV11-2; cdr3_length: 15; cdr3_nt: TGTGCCAGCAGCTTAGGTCCGGGAATCTACAATGAGCAGTTCTTC; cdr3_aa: CASSLGPGIYNEQFF
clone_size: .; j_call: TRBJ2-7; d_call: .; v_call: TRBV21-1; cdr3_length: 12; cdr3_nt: TGTGCCTGCAGCAAAGAGTCCTACGAGCAATACTTC; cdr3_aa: CACSKESYEQYF
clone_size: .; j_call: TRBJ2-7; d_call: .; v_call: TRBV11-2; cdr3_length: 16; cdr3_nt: TGTGCCAGCAGCTCACATCTTGGTCCCTACGTCTACGAGCAGTACTTC; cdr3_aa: CASSSHLGPYVYEQYF
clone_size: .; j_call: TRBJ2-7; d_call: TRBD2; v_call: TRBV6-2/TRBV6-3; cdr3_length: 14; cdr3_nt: TGTGGCGGCACTAACAGCGGGAGACCCTACGAGCAGTACTTC; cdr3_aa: CGGTNSGRPYEQYF
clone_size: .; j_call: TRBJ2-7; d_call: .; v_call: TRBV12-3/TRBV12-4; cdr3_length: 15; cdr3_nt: TGTGCCAGCCTACAATCTGGTACACGGGGTTACGAGCAGCACTTC; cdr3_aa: CASLQSGTRGYEQHF
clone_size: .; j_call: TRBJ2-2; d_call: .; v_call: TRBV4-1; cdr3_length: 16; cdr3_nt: TGCGCCGGCAGTCAAGAGGGGACTCCGAACACCGGGGAGCTGTTCTTT; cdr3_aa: CAGSQEGTPNTGELFF
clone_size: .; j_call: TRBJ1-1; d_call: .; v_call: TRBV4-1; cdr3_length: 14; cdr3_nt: TGCGCCAGCAGCCCCGGACGCTCGAACATTGAAGCTTTCTTT; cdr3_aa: CASSPGRSNIEAFF
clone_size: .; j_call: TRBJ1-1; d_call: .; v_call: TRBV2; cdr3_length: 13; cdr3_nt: TGTGCCAACAGCGACCAGGGGAACACTGAAGCCTTCTTT; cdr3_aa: CANSDQGNTEAFF
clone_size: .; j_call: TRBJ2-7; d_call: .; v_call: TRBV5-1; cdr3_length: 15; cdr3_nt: TGCGCCAGCAGCCCAAGGGCGGACTTCCTTTACGAGCGGTACTTC; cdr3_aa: CASSPRADFLYERYF
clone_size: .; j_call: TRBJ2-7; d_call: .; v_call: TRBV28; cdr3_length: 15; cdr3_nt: TGTGCCAGCACTCCGCCACAAAGGGCGACCTCCGAGCAGTACTTC; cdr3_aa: CASTPPQRATSEQYF
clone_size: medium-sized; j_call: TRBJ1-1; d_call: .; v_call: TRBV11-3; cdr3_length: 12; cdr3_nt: TGTGCCAGCAGAGAGGGAAACACTGAAGCTTTCTTT; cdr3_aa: CASREGNTEAFF
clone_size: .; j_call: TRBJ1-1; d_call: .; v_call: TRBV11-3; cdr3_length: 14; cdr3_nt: TGTGCCATCAGCTTAAAAGCGGCGATCACTGTAGCTTTCTTT; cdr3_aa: CAISLKAAITVAFF
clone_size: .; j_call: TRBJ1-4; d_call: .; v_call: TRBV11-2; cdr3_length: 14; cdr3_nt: TGTGCCAGCAGCTTAGAGGTTGGGGAGGAAAAACTATTTTTT; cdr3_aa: CASSLEVGEEKLFF
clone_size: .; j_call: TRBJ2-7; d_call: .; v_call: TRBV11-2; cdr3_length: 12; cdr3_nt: TGTGCCAGCCGCATAGAGTACTACGAGCAGTACTTT; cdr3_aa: CASRIEYYEQYF
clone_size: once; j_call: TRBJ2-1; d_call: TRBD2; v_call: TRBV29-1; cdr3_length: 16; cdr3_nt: TGCAGCGTTGACTACGGGACTAGCCGACTTTACGATGAGCAGTTCTTC; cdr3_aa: CSVDYGTSRLYDEQFF
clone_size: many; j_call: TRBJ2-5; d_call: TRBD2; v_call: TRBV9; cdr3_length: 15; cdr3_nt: TGTGCCAGCAGCGTATGGACTAGCGGGCGAGAGACCCAGTACTTC; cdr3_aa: CASSVWTSGRETQYF
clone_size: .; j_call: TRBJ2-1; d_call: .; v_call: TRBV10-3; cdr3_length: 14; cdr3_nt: TGTGCCATAAGTCGCACGGCGATCCGGGATGAGCAGTTCTTC; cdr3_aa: CAISRTAIRDEQFF
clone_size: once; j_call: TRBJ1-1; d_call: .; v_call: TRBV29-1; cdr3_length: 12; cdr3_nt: TGCAGTGCCGAGGCAGGGAGCACTGAAGCTTTCTTT; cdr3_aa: CSAEAGSTEAFF
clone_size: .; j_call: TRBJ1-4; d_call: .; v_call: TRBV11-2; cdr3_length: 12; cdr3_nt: TGTGCCAGCAGCCCCGGGGAGGGAAAGCTGTTTTTT; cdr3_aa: CASSPGEGKLFF
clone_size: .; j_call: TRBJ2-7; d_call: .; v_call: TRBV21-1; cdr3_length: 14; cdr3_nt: TGTGCCAGCAGGTCCCTAGAGGCCACCTACGAGCAGTACTTC; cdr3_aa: CASRSLEATYEQYF
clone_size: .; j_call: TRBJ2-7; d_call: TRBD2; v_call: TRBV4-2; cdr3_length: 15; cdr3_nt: TGTGCCTGCAGCCAAAGGACTAGGGTCTCCTACGAGCACTACTTC; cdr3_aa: CACSQRTRVSYEHYF
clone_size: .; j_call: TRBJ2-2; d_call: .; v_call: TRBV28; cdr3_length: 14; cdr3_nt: TGTGCCTGCAGGGCAGGGGATCTTACCGGGGAACTGTTTTTT; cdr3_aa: CACRAGDLTGELFF
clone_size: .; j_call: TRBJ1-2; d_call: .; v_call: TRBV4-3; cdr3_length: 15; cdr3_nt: TGCGGCAGCAGCCAAGATTGGGGCCGGGTGAATGGCAACACCTTC; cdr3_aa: CGSSQDWGRVNGNTF
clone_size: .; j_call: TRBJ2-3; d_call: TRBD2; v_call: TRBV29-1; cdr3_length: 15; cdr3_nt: TGCAGCGCCTCAGGGACTATCGGTAGCACAGATACGCAATATTTT; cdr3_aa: CSASGTIGSTDTQYF
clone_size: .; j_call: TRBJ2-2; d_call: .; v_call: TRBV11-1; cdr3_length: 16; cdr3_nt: TGTGCCAGCGGCAGGGTTATGGCGGGAATGTACGGGGAGCTGTTTTTT; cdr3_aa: CASGRVMAGMYGELFF
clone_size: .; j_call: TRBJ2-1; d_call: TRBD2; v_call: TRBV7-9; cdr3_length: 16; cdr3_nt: TGTGCCAGCAGCTTAGGGTCTAGCGGAGCTAGGAATGAACAGTTCTTC; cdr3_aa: CASSLGSSGARNEQFF
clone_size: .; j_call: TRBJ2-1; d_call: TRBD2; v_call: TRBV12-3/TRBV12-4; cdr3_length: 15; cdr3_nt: TGTGCCAGCAGCCTGTCCGTGACTAGCGGTCTTGAGCTGTTCTTC; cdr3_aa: CASSLSVTSGLELFF
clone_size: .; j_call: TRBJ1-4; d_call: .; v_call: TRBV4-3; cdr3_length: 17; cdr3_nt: TGCGCCAGCAGTCAAGACAAGGAGGGGGACACTAATGAAAAACTGTTTTTT; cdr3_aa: CASSQDKEGDTNEKLFF
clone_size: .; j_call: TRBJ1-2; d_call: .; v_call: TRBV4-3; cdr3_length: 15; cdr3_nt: TGCGCCAGCAGCCAATGTTTGGGCAGGGTGAATGGCTACACCTTC; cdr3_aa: CASSQCLGRVNGYTF
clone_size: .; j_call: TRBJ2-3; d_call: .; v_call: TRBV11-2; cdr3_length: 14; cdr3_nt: TGTGCCAACAGCCCACAAACTCAAACAGATACGCAATATTTT; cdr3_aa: CANSPQTQTDTQYF
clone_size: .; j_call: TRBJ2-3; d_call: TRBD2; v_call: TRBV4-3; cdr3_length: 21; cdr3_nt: TGCGCCGGCAGCCAAGAGCCGGTAACTAGCGGTAGGACGGGGGTCACAGTTACGCAGTATTTT; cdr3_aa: CAGSQEPVTSGRTGVTVTQYF
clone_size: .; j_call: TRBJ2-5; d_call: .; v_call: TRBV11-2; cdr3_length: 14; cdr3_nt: TGTGCCAGCAGCTCCCCGGGGAGCAGGGAGGCCCAATATTTC; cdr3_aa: CASSSPGSREAQYF
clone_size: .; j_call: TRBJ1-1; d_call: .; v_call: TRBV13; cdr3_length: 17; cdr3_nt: TGTGCCAGCAGCTTGGTAGGGTTTGGTATTGGGGACACTGAAGCTTTCTTT; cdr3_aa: CASSLVGFGIGDTEAFF
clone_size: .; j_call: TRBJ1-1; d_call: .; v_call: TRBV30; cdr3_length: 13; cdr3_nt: TGTGCCTGGCGGGGGACGGTTAAGCCTGAAGCTTTCTTT; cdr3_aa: CAWRGTVKPEAFF
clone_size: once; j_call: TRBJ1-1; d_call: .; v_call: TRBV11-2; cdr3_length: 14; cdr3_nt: TGCGCCAGCAGCTCAGATCGTGGGGCCACCTGGGCTTTCTTT; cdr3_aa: CASSSDRGATWAFF
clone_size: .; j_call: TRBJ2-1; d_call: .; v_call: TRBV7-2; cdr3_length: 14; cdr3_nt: TGTGCCAGCAGCTCTTCGGGAGCCTACAATGAGCAGTTCTTC; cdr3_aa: CASSSSGAYNEQFF
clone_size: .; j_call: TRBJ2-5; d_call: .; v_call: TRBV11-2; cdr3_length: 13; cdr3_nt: TGTGCCGACAGCCCTAGACAGATAGGGACCCAGTACTTC; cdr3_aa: CADSPRQIGTQYF
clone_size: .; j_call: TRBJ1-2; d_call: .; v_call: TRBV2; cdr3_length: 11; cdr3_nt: TGTGCCAGCAGGACAGTCGAGCCGTACACCTTC; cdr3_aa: CASRTVEPYTF
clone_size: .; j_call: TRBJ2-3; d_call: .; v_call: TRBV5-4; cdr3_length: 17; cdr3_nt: TGTGCCAGCAGCCTAGACGGACACCCTCCACCCACAGACACGGAGTATTTT; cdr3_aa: CASSLDGHPPPTDTEYF
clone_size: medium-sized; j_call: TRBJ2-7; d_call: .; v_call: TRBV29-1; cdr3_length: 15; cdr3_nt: TGCAGCGCCACTGGGGAAGATAAGGATTACTACGAGCAGTACTTC; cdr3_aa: CSATGEDKDYYEQYF